This is a list of T cell receptor beta chains from one sample in a study of patients and donors after allogeneic stem cell transplantation. In TCRdb, the RT-PCR reads were re-called with MiXCR into one record per CDR3 protein. This table holds 200,000 to 250,000 distinct CDR3 sequences, less than 15% found once. The specimen sequenced was blood, either unsorted or a sorted T cell fraction (not recorded which). Source of these receptors: a human donor who was either an allogeneic HSCT recipient or a stem cell or donor lymphocyte infusion donor (not recorded which). It is not recorded whose cells these are; they may come from a transplant donor. Both conserved end residues are part of each CDR3. D genes are given only for firm matches. Only part of the rows carry a size: once, few, many, or a class if the clone is expanded.

TRBJ2-3	.	.	TRBV6-1	TGTGCCAGCAGCTCAGCACCGGGACTGGATTTATGGGATACGCAGTATTTT	CASSSAPGLDLWDTQYF
TRBJ2-7	many	.	TRBV2	TGTGCCAGCAAGAGGGAGCCCGAAAACTACGAGCAGTACTTC	CASKREPENYEQYF
TRBJ2-7	.	.	TRBV20-1	TGCAGTGCTAGTGTAGGGGCGGTTCCGGCGGGGGAGCAGTACTTC	CSASVGAVPAGEQYF
TRBJ1-2	.	TRBD1	TRBV5-1	TGTGCCAGCAGCTTCCCTCGACAGGGGGGATATGGCTACACCTTC	CASSFPRQGGYGYTF
TRBJ2-5	few	.	TRBV29-1	TGCAGCGTCAGGGCGCCCCAAGAGACCCAGTACTTC	CSVRAPQETQYF
TRBJ2-7	.	.	TRBV27	TGTGCCAGCAGGGTTGGAGTTATAGGCGAGCAGTACTTC	CASRVGVIGEQYF
TRBJ2-5	.	.	TRBV15	TGTGCCACCAGCAGAGGCGACACTGTGGAGACCCAGTACTTC	CATSRGDTVETQYF
TRBJ2-4	few	TRBD1	TRBV25-1	TGTGCCAGCAGTGAGCCAGGGGGCAAAAACATTCAGTACTTC	CASSEPGGKNIQYF
TRBJ2-1	many	TRBD1	TRBV5-1	TGCGCCAGCAGCTTGGTACGACAGGGGCTGAATGAGCAGTTCTTC	CASSLVRQGLNEQFF
TRBJ2-2	.	.	TRBV29-1	TGCAGCGCGGATCAGGGGAACACCGGGGAGCTGTTTTTT	CSADQGNTGELFF
TRBJ2-1	.	TRBD2	TRBV9	TGTGCCAGCAGCGTCCAGCCCCTAGCGGGGGAACTCAATGAGCAGTTCTTC	CASSVQPLAGELNEQFF
TRBJ2-1	few	.	TRBV12-3/TRBV12-4	TGTGCCAGCAGTTTACACTATCCCCATGAGCAGTTCTTC	CASSLHYPHEQFF
TRBJ2-1	many	.	TRBV12-3/TRBV12-4	TGTGCCAGCAGTTTCAGGGGGGGCCGTAATGAGCAGTTCTTC	CASSFRGGRNEQFF
TRBJ2-7	few	.	TRBV5-4	TGTGCCAGCAGCCCCGGGGGCGCTAGCTTCGAGCAGTACTTC	CASSPGGASFEQYF
TRBJ2-7	.	TRBD1	TRBV7-2	TGTGCCAGCAGCCCTCAGGGGGTAAACGAGCAGTACTTC	CASSPQGVNEQYF
TRBJ1-2	many	.	TRBV12-3/TRBV12-4	TGTGCCACCCAGGGAGGCTATGGCTACACCTTC	CATQGGYGYTF
TRBJ2-7	few	.	TRBV12-3/TRBV12-4	TGTGCCAGCAGTTTGGTAAGGAGCTCCTACGAGCAGTACTTC	CASSLVRSSYEQYF
TRBJ2-7	.	TRBD2	TRBV14	TGTGCCAGCAGCCAAGAGTTCGGGAGGCCAGCCGACGAGCAGTACTTC	CASSQEFGRPADEQYF
TRBJ2-3	few	.	TRBV20-1	TGCAGTGCTAGCGACCCCACAGATACGCAGTATTTT	CSASDPTDTQYF
TRBJ1-6	.	.	TRBV6-1	TGTGCCAGCAGCCTCGGACAGAAAAATTCACCCCTCCACTTT	CASSLGQKNSPLHF
TRBJ2-1	.	.	TRBV19	TGTGCCAGTAGTTCTCAACTCAGAGGTGAGCAGTTCTTC	CASSSQLRGEQFF
TRBJ2-1	.	.	TRBV5-1	TGCGCCAGCAGCAGGGTCGCGGCTAGGAACAATGAGCAGTTCTTC	CASSRVAARNNEQFF
TRBJ1-2	many	TRBD1	TRBV12-3/TRBV12-4	TGTGCCAGCAGTTTGGGACAGGGGAACTATGGCTACACCTTC	CASSLGQGNYGYTF
TRBJ2-1	many	TRBD1	TRBV5-5	TGTGCCAGCAGCTTGGCAGGGACAGGGGTGGATGAGCAGTTCTTC	CASSLAGTGVDEQFF
TRBJ2-2	many	.	TRBV2	TGTGCCAGCAGTCCAGCGACTAGATCTGCCGGGGAGCTGTTTTTT	CASSPATRSAGELFF
TRBJ2-6	.	.	TRBV27	TGTGCCAGCAGCCCGGGACGCACGCGTCTATCTGGGGCCAACGTCCTGACTTTC	CASSPGRTRLSGANVLTF
TRBJ2-3	few	.	TRBV12-3/TRBV12-4	TGTGCCAGCAGTTCTAAGGTAACGCAGTATTTT	CASSSKVTQYF
TRBJ2-6	.	TRBD1	TRBV5-5	TGTGCCAGCAGTTGGACAGGGCTTGGGGCCAACGTCCTGACTTTC	CASSWTGLGANVLTF
TRBJ2-3	.	.	TRBV5-1	TGCGCCAGCAGCTTGGCTGCTTTGCGCACAGATACGCAGTATTTT	CASSLAALRTDTQYF
TRBJ2-1	many	TRBD2	TRBV20-1	TGCAGTGCTAGTGGACTAGCGGGAGGGGTCAATGAGCAGTTCTTC	CSASGLAGGVNEQFF
TRBJ2-7	many	.	TRBV5-1	TGCGCCAGCAGCCTCAGGGATGGGGAGCAGTACTTC	CASSLRDGEQYF
TRBJ2-7	.	.	TRBV3-1	TGTGCCAGCAGCCAAGCGGGGGCCAGTGCCTACGAGCAGTACTTC	CASSQAGASAYEQYF
TRBJ2-3	few	TRBD2	TRBV30	TGTGCCTCACGGATTAGCGGGGCCCGCACAGATACGCAGTATTTT	CASRISGARTDTQYF
TRBJ2-3	.	.	TRBV20-1	TGCAGTGTGCGACGGGGAATCACAGATACGCAGTATTTT	CSVRRGITDTQYF
TRBJ2-2	.	.	TRBV12-3/TRBV12-4	TGTGCCAGCAGTTTTAGGGTTGAGACAACGAACACCGGGGAGCTGTTTTTT	CASSFRVETTNTGELFF
TRBJ1-2	.	.	TRBV30	TGTGCCTGGACCACAGGGCGCGGGGACTATGGCTACACCTTC	CAWTTGRGDYGYTF
TRBJ2-5	.	.	TRBV14	TGTGCCAGCAGCCCAAGTACCTATTACCAGCAAGAGACCCAGTACTTC	CASSPSTYYQQETQYF
TRBJ2-2	.	TRBD2	TRBV19	TGTGCCAGTGCCCTAGCGGCCTGGAACACCGGGGAGCTGTTTTTT	CASALAAWNTGELFF
TRBJ2-2	many	.	TRBV2	TGTGCCAGCAGGCTAACAGCCACCGGGGAGCTGTTTTTT	CASRLTATGELFF
TRBJ2-3	many	TRBD2	TRBV10-3	TGTGCCATCCGGGACTACACAGATACGCAGTATTTT	CAIRDYTDTQYF
TRBJ1-1	.	TRBD1	TRBV6-5	TGTGCCAGCAGTTACGTGGGACAGGGGGCGACTGAAGCTTTCTTT	CASSYVGQGATEAFF
TRBJ2-1	.	TRBD1	TRBV5-6	TGTGCCAGCAGCGGTAGACAGGGGAACAATGAGCAGTTCTTC	CASSGRQGNNEQFF
TRBJ2-7	.	TRBD2	TRBV7-6	TGTGCCAGCAGCTTAACTAGCGGGCCTCCCGGGAACGAGCAGTACTTC	CASSLTSGPPGNEQYF
TRBJ2-3	.	.	TRBV5-4	TGTGCCAGCAGCTTCATCGAGGGGACAGATACGCAGTATTTT	CASSFIEGTDTQYF
TRBJ1-2	.	.	TRBV30	TGTGCCTGGAGAGGAGGGCCGGGGGCTGGCTACACCTTC	CAWRGGPGAGYTF
TRBJ2-1	.	.	TRBV7-9	TGTGCCAGCAGCTCCCCCCGGGGTGGGGGGCAGTTCTTC	CASSSPRGGGQFF
TRBJ2-7	many	.	TRBV27	TGTGCCAGCAGTTCCCCCGGCCAGACCGGCTCCTACGAGCAGTACTTC	CASSSPGQTGSYEQYF
TRBJ1-1	many	.	TRBV19	TGTGCCAGTAGTATAGTAGGGTTTGTGTCAGAAAACTTCTTT	CASSIVGFVSENFF
TRBJ2-2	many	TRBD1	TRBV15	TGTGCCACCCAGGGACAGGGTCCGGGGGACGGGGAGCTGTTTTTT	CATQGQGPGDGELFF
TRBJ1-6	few	.	TRBV12-3/TRBV12-4	TGTGCCAGCAGTTCCGATCGGGGGATCAATTCACCCCTCCACTTT	CASSSDRGINSPLHF
TRBJ2-2	many	.	TRBV12-3/TRBV12-4	TGTGCCAGCAGTTTACGTACTGGGAACACCGGGGAGCTGTTTTTT	CASSLRTGNTGELFF
TRBJ2-2	few	TRBD2	TRBV29-1	TGCAGCGTAGGCAAGAGCGGGAGTAGGACCGGGGAGCTGTTTTTT	CSVGKSGSRTGELFF
TRBJ2-2	few	.	TRBV20-1	TGCAGTGCTAGAGATCTCGGGAACACCGGGGAGCTGTTTTTT	CSARDLGNTGELFF
TRBJ2-1	.	TRBD2	TRBV29-1	TGCAGCGTGGGCTTTGTAGCGGGAGGTAATGAGCAGTTCTTC	CSVGFVAGGNEQFF
TRBJ1-2	few	.	TRBV20-1	TGCAGTGCTCAGAGGGAGGGGAGATATGGCTACACCTTC	CSAQREGRYGYTF
TRBJ1-2	.	.	TRBV24-1	TGTGCCACCAGTGATTTGCGGGATGGCTACACCTTC	CATSDLRDGYTF
TRBJ1-1	few	TRBD1	TRBV11-1	TGTGCCAGCAGCTTAGGGGGGACAGAAGAAGCTTTCTTT	CASSLGGTEEAFF
TRBJ1-5	few	.	TRBV7-2	TGTGCCAGCAGCCCTGGCAGAGCGGGCAATCAGCCCCAGCATTTT	CASSPGRAGNQPQHF
TRBJ2-2	.	TRBD1	TRBV6-5	TGTGCCAGCAGTTTGGGACAGGGGATAGGGGAGCTGTTTTTT	CASSLGQGIGELFF